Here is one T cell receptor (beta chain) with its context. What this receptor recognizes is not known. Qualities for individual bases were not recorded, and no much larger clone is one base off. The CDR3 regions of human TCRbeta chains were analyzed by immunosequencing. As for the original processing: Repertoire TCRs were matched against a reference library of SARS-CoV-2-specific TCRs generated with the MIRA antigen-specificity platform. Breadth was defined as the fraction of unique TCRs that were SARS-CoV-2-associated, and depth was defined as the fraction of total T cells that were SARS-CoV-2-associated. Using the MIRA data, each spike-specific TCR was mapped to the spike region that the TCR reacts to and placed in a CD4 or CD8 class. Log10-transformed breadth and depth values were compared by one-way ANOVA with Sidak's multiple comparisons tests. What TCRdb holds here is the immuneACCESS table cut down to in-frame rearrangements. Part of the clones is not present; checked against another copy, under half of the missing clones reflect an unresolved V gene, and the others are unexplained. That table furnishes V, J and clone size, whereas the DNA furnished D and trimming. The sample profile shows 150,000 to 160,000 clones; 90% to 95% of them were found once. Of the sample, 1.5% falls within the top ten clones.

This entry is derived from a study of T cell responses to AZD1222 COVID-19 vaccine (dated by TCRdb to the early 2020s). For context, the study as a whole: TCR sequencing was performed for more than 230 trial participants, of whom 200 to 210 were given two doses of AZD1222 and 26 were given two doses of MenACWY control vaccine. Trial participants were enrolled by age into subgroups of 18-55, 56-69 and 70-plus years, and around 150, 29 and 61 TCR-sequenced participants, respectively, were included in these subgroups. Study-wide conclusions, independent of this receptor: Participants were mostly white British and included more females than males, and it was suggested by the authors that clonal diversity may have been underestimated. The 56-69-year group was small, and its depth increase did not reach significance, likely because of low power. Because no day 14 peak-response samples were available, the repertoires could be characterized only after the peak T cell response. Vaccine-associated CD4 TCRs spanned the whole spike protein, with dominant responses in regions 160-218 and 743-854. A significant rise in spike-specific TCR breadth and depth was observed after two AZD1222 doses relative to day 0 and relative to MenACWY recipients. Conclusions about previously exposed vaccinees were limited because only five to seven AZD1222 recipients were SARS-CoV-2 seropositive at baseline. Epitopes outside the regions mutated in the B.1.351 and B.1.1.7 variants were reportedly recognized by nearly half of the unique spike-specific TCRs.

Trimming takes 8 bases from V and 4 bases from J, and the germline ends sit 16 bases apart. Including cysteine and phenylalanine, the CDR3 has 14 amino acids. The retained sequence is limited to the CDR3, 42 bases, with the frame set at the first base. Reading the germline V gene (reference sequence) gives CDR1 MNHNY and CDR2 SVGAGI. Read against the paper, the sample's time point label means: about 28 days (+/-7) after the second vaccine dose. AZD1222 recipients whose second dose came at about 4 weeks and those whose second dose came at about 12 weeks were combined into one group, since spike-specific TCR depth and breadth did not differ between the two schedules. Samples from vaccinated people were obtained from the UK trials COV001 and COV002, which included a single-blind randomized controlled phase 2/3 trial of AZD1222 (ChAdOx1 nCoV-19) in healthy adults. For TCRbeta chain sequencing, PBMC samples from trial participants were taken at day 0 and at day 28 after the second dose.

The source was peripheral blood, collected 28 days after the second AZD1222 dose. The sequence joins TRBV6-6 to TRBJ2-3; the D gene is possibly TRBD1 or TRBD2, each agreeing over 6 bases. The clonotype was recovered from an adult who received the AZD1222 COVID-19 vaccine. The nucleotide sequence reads TGTGCCAGCGGCTCCCCGGGGGCGCCAGATACGCAGTATTTT. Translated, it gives CASGSPGAPDTQYF.